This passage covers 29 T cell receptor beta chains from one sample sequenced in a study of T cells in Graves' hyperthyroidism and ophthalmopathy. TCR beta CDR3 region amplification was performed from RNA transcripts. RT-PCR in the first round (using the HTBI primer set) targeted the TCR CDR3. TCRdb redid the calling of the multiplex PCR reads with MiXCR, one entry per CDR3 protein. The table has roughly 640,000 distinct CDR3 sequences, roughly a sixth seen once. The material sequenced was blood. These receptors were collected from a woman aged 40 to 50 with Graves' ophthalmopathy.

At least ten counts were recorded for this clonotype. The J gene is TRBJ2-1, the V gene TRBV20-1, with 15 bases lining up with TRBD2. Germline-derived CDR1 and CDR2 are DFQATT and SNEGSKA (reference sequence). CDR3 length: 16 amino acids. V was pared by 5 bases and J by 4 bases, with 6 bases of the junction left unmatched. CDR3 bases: TGCAGTGCTCCGGGACTAGCGGGAGGCGATTACAATGAGCAGTTCTTC. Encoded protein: CSAPGLAGGDYNEQFF.

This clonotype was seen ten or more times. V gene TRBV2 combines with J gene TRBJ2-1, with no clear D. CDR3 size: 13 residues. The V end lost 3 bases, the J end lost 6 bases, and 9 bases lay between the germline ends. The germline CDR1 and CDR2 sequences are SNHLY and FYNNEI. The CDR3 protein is CASSDGVRNEQFF. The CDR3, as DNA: TGTGCCAGCAGTGATGGGGTTCGCAATGAGCAGTTCTTC. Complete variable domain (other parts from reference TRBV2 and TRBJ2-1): EPEVTQTPSHQVTQMGQEVILRCVPISNHLYFYWYRQILGQKVEFLVSFYNNEISEKSEIFDDQFSVERPDGSNFTLKIRSTKLEDSAMYFCASSDGVRNEQFFGPGTRLTVL.

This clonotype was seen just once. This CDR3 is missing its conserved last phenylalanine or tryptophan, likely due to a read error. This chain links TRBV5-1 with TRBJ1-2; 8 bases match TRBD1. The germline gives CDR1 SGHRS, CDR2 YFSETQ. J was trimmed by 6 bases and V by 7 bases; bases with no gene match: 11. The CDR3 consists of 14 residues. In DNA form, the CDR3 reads TGCGCCAGCGCACTGGACAGGGTGTTTGATGGCTACACCTCC. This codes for CASALDRVFDGYTS.

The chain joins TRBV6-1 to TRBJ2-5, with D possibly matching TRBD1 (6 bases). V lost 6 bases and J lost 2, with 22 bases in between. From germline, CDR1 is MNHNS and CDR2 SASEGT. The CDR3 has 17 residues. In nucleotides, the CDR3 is TGTGCCAGCAGCCAAGCCCCCCTCTCCGGACAGCAAGAGACCCAGTACTTC. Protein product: CASSQAPLSGQQETQYF.

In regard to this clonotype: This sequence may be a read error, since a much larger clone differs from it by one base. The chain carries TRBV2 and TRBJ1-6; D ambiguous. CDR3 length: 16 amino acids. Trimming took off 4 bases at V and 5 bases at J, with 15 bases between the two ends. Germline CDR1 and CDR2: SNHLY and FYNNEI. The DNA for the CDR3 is TGTGCCAGCAGTGGACGGGTCCCTCATGATAATTCACCCCTCCACTTT. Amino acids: CASSGRVPHDNSPLHF.

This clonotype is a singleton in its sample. CDR3 DNA sequence: TGTGCCAGCAGGGGACTAGCGGGAGGGCCAAGCTCCTACAATGAGCAGTTCTTC. Translating it yields CASRGLAGGPSSYNEQFF. This chain joins TRBV11-2 and TRBJ2-1, with 16 bases identical to TRBD2. This CDR3 region has 18 residues. After removal of 6 bases from V and 0 bases from J, the junction contained 5 bases not matched to a gene. Germline assignment: CDR1 SGHAT and CDR2 FQNNGV. The complete variable domain, with remaining parts taken from reference TRBV11-2 and TRBJ2-1, reads EAGVAQSPRYKIIEKRQSVAFWCNPISGHATLYWYQQILGQGPKLLIQFQNNGVVDDSQLPKDRFSAERLKGVDSTLKIQPAKLEDSAVYLCASRGLAGGPSSYNEQFFGPGTRLTVL.

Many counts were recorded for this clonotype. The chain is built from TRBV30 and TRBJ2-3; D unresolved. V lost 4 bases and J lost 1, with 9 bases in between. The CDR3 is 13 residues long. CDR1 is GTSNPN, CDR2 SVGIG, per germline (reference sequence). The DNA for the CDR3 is TGTGCCTGGACCCCCGGCGGCACAGATACGCAGTATTTT. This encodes CAWTPGGTDTQYF.

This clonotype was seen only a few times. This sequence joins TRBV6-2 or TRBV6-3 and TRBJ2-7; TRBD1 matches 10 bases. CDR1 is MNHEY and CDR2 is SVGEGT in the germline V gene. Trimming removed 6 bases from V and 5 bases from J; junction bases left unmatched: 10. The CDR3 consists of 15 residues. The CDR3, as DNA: TGTGCCAGCAGGCCTCCGGGACAGGGGTGGAACGAGCAGTACTTC. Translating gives CASRPPGQGWNEQYF.

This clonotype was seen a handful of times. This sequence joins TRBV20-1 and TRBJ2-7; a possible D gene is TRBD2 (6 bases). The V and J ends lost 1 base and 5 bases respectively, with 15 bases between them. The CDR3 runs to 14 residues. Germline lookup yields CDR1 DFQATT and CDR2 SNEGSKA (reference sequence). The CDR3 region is CSARVIGRGHEQYF. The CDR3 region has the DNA TGCAGTGCTAGAGTTATTGGGCGGGGCCACGAGCAGTACTTC.

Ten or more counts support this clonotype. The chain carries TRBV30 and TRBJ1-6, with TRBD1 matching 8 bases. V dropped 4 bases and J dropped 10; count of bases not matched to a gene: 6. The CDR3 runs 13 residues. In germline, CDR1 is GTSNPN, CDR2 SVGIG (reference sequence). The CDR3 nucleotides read TGTGCCTGGACACAGGGGGTGGGCTCACCCCTCCACTTT. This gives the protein CAWTQGVGSPLHF.

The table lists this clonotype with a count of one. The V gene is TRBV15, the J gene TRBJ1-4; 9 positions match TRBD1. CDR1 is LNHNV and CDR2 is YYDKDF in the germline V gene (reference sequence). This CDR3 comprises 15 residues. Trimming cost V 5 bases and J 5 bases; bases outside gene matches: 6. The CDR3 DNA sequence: TGTGCCACCAGCGAAGGGGACAGGGAGAATGAAAAACTGTTTTTT. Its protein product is CATSEGDRENEKLFF.

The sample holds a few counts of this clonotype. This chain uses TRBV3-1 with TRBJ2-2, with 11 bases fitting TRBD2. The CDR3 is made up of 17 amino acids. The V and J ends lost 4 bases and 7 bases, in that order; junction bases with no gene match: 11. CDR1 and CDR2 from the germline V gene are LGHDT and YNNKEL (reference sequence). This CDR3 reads CASSRTWTSGSGGELFF. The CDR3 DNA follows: TGTGCCAGCAGCCGAACCTGGACTAGCGGGTCCGGCGGGGAGCTGTTTTTT.

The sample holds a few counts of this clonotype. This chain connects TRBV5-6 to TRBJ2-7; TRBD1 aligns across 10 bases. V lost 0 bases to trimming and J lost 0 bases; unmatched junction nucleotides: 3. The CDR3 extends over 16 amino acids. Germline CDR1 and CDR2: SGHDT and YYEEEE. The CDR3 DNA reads TGTGCCAGCAGCTTGGCGGGACAGGGGCACTCCTACGAGCAGTACTTC. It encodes CASSLAGQGHSYEQYF.

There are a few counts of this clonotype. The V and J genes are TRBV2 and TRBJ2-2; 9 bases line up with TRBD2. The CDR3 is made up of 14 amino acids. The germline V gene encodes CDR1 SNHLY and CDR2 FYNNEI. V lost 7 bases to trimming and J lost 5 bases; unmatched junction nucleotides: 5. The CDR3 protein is CASIVSGGTGELFF. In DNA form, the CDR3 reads TGTGCCAGCATAGTTAGCGGGGGAACCGGGGAGCTGTTTTTT.

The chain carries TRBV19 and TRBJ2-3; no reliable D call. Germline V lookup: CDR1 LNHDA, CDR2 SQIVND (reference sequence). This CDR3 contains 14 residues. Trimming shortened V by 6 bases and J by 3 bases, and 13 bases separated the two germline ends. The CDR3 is CASRPPFETDTQYF. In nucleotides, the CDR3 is TGTGCCAGTAGACCCCCCTTTGAGACAGATACGCAGTATTTT.

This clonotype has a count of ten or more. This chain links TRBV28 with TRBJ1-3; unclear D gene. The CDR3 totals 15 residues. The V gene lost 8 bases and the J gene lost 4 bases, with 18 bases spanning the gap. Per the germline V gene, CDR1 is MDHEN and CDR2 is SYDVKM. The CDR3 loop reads CASLGRQGGGNTIYF. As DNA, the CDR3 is TGTGCCAGCCTAGGTCGACAAGGTGGGGGAAACACCATATATTTT.

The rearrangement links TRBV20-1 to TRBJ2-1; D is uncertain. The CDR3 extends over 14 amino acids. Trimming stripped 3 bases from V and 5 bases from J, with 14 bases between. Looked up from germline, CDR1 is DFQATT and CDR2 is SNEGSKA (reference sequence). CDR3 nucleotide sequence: TGCAGTGCTAGGGACGCGGCGAGTCACAATGAGCAGTTCTTC. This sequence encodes CSARDAASHNEQFF.

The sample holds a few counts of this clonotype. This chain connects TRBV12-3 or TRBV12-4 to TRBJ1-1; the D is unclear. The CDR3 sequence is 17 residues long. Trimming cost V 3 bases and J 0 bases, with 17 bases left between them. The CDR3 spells CASSFSLLGPLNTEAFF. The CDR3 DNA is TGTGCCAGCAGTTTCTCATTACTAGGGCCGCTGAACACTGAAGCTTTCTTT.

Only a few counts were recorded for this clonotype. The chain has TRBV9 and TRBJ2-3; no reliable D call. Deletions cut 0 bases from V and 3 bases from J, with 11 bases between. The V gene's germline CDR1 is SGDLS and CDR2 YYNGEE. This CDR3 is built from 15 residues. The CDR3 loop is CASSVASGPTDTQYF. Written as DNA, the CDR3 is TGTGCCAGCAGCGTAGCTTCTGGGCCAACAGATACGCAGTATTTT. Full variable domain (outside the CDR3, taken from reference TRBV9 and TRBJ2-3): DSGVTQTPKHLITATGQRVTLRCSPRSGDLSVYWYQQSLDQGLQFLIQYYNGEERAKGNILERFSAQQFPDLHSELNLSSLELGDSALYFCASSVASGPTDTQYFGPGTRLTVL.

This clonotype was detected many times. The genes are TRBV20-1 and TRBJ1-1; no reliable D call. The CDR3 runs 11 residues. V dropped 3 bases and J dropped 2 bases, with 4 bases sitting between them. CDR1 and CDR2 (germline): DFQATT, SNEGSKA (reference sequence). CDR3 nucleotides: TGCAGTGCTAGTGTTAACACTGAAGCTTTCTTT. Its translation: CSASVNTEAFF.

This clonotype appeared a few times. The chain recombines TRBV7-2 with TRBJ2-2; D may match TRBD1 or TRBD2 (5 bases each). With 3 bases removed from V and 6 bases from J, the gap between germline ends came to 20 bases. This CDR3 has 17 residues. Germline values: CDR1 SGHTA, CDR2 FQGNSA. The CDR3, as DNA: TGTGCCAGCAGCTTTTATCGGCAGAGTTTGGGGGCCGGGGAGCTGTTTTTT. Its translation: CASSFYRQSLGAGELFF. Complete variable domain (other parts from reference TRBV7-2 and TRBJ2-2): GAGVSQSPSNKVTEKGKDVELRCDPISGHTALYWYRQSLGQGLEFLIYFQGNSAPDKSGLPSDRFSAERTGGSVSTLTIQRTQQEDSAVYLCASSFYRQSLGAGELFFGEGSRLTVL.

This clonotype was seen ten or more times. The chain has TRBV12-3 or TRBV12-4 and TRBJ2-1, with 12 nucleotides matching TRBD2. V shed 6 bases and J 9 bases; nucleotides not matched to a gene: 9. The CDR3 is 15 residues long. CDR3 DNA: TGTGCCAGCAGCTTCCTAGCGGGGGGGCTATTTGAGCAGTTCTTC. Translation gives CASSFLAGGLFEQFF.

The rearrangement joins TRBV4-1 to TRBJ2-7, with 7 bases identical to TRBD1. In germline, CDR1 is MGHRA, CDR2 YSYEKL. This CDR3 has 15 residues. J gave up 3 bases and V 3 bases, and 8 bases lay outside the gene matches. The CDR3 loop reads CASSQAGTEDYEQYF. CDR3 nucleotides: TGCGCCAGCAGCCAGGCCGGGACAGAGGACTACGAGCAGTACTTC.

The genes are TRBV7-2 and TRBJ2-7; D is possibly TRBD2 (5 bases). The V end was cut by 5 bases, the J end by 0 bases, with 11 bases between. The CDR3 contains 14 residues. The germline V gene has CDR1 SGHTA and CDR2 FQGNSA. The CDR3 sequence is CASSLREVSYEQYF. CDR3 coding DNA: TGTGCCAGCAGCCTCCGGGAAGTCTCCTACGAGCAGTACTTC.

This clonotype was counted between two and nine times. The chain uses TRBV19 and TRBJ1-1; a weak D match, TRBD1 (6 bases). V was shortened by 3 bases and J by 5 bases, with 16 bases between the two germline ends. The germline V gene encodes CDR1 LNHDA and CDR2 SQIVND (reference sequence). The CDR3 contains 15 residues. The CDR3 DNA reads TGTGCCAGTAGTATTGGGGGGGCGCAGAGGACTGAAGCTTTCTTT. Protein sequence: CASSIGGAQRTEAFF.

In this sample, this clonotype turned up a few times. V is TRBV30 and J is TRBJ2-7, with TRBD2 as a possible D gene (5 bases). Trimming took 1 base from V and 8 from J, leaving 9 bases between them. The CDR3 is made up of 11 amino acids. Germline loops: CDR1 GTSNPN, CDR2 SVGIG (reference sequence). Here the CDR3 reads CAWSGGRQQYF. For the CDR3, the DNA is TGTGCCTGGAGTGGAGGGCGGCAGCAGTACTTC.

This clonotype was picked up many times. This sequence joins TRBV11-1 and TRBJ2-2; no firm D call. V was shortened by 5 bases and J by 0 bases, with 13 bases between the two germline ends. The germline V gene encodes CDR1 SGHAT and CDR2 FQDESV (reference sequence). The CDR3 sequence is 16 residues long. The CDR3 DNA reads TGTGCCAGCAGCCCCTTGAACCCTACGAACACCGGGGAGCTGTTTTTT. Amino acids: CASSPLNPTNTGELFF.

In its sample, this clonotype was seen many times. This CDR3 reads CASSLDSGRYNEQFF. CDR3 DNA: TGTGCCAGCAGCTTAGATAGCGGTCGCTACAATGAGCAGTTCTTC. The genes are TRBV11-2 and TRBJ2-1; maybe TRBD2 (6 bases). CDR1 and CDR2 (germline): SGHAT, FQNNGV. This CDR3 region has 15 residues. The germline V and J ends were trimmed by 0 bases and 3 bases, with 9 bases remaining between them.

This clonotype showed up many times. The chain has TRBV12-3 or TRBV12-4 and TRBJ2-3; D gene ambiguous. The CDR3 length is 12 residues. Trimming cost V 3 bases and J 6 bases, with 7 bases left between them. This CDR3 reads CASSFPRDTQYF. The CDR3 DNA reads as TGTGCCAGCAGTTTTCCAAGGGATACGCAGTATTTT.